This T cell receptor beta chain was recorded in a study of blood T cell repertoires in COVID-19 (dated by TCRdb to 2018 to 2021). Some background on the complete study: Samples from collaborators originated in the United States, Italy and Spain and spanned both the acute and convalescent phases of COVID-19. The prospective study material was composed of cDNA or gDNA derived from T cells, B-cell-depleted T cells, or PBMCs. Subjects who had been exposed to COVID-19, were actively infected with it, or had recovered from it provided the deeply sampled blood TCRbeta repertoires that made up the dataset. The repertoires were released in a freely available public database intended as a resource for research on the immune response to SARS-CoV-2. Samples came from the ongoing ImmuneRACE study (first 160 participants) plus 1,254 subjects from 6 global collaborators. Sample metadata almost always included a de-identified subject ID, COVID-19 status, age in years and sex. HLA class I and class II types, where available, came from metadata supplied by the sample provider rather than from assay-based typing.

TCRbeta CDR3 regions were amplified from genomic DNA by means of the immunoSEQ Assay, a bias-controlled multiplex PCR. For the original study's pipeline: The number of nucleated cells in each sample was estimated from the amplification of reference gene primers within the assay. Sequence reads were collapsed and filtered to measure the absolute abundance of every unique TCRbeta CDR3 rearrangement. Productive Simpson clonality was computed per sample as the square root of Simpson's diversity index over productive rearrangements. This immuneACCESS table, as held by TCRdb, lists in-frame sequences with V and J called but not all clones. Of the missing ones, under half trace to an unresolved V gene in checked studies; the others have no known cause. V and J calls and clone size are copied from that table; D and trimming were computed from the DNA. For this sample the table gives some 150,000 clones, of which 75% to 90% were detected only once. Of the sample, around 15% falls within the top ten clones.

Details on this clone: Which antigen it targets is not known. Per-nucleotide qualities are absent, and no much larger clonotype sits a single base away.

The investigation overall reported the following: The amount of clinical and demographic metadata varied by source and participant and was provided uncurated.

V and J lose 0 bases and 4 bases, and a span of 5 bases separates them. For CDR1 and CDR2, the germline V gene lists KGHSY and FQNENV. The cysteine opens and the phenylalanine closes a CDR3 of 13 amino acids. The only DNA kept is the CDR3, 39 bases in frame from the first base. Each collaborating institution followed its own protocols to collect whole blood in K2EDTA tubes. For TCRbeta analysis, collaborator samples were shipped as frozen whole blood, as isolated PBMCs, or as DNA extracted from either sample type. The receptor's source is a woman in her 40s with acute or convalescent COVID-19. The V gene is TRBV16 and the J gene is TRBJ2-3; the D gene cannot be resolved reliably. Sequencing used peripheral blood. The DNA is TGTGCCAGCAGCCAATCGTTAGCAGATACGCAGTATTTT. Translated, this gives CASSQSLADTQYF.